The 24 T cell receptor beta chains reported below all come from one sample, sequenced in a study of T-cell reconstitution after alpha-beta-depleted transplantation in children. A TCRbeta library incorporating unique molecular identifiers was prepared. TCRdb itself ran the PCR reads through MiXCR, one entry per CDR3 protein. The table shows about 540,000 distinct CDR3 sequences, with approximately 16% occurring only once. Sequencing was performed on PBMCs from the stem cell graft donor, taken from the stem cell graft. The receptor source for this set is a human donor who donated a stem cell graft to a child with acute lymphoblastic leukemia.

This clonotype occurred a few times. The V gene is TRBV2, the J gene TRBJ1-5, with 8 bases fitting TRBD1. Germline-derived CDR1 and CDR2 are SNHLY and FYNNEI. V was clipped by 3 bases and J by 0 bases; unmatched bases: 4. This CDR3 spans 16 amino acids. The chain's CDR3 is CASSEDRAYSNQPQHF. CDR3 in DNA: TGTGCCAGCAGTGAGGACAGGGCCTATAGCAATCAGCCCCAGCATTTT.

The V gene is TRBV5-1, the J gene TRBJ2-2; D is perhaps TRBD1 (6 bases). There are 15 residues in the CDR3. Trimming left V 5 bases short and J 4 bases short, with 15 bases between. Germline V gene sequence: CDR1 SGHRS, CDR2 YFSETQ. This chain's CDR3 is CASRGADYPTGELFF. The CDR3 DNA sequence: TGCGCCAGCAGGGGGGCAGATTACCCCACCGGGGAGCTGTTTTTT. The entire variable domain, with the rest obtained from reference TRBV5-1 and TRBJ2-2, is as follows: KAGVTQTPRYLIKTRGQQVTLSCSPISGHRSVSWYQQTPGQGLQFLFEYFSETQRNKGNFPGRFSGRQFSNSRSEMNVSTLELGDSALYLCASRGADYPTGELFFGEGSRLTVL.

This chain connects TRBV30 to TRBJ1-1; D is ambiguous. The CDR3 has 14 residues. CDR1 and CDR2 (germline): GTSNPN, SVGIG (reference sequence). V lost 0 bases and J 3 bases, leaving 11 bases between the germline ends. CDR3 coding DNA: TGTGCCTGGAGTGTACCCGGCTTATACACTGAAGCTTTCTTT. Translating gives CAWSVPGLYTEAFF. Combining the CDR3 with reference TRBV30 and TRBJ1-1 gives the whole variable domain SQTIHQWPATLVQPVGSPLSLECTVEGTSNPNLYWYRQAAGRGLQLLFYSVGIGQISSEVPQNLSASRPQDRQFILSSKKLLLSDSGFYLCAWSVPGLYTEAFFGQGTRLTVV.

This clonotype showed up just a few times. The V and J genes are TRBV5-6 and TRBJ2-1; TRBD2 agrees at 12 bases. Germline values: CDR1 SGHDT, CDR2 YYEEEE. The CDR3 totals 15 residues. Trimming removed 4 bases from V and 8 bases from J; junction bases left unmatched: 7. This chain's CDR3 is CASSTRLAGAYEQFF. The DNA of the CDR3 is TGTGCCAGCAGCACCCGACTAGCGGGGGCCTATGAGCAGTTCTTC. The whole variable domain, remainder taken from reference TRBV5-6 and TRBJ2-1, is DAGVTQSPTHLIKTRGQQVTLRCSPKSGHDTVSWYQQALGQGPQFIFQYYEEEERQRGNFPDRFSGHQFPNYSSELNVNALLLGDSALYLCASSTRLAGAYEQFFGPGTRLTVL.

V and J are TRBV5-1 and TRBJ2-7; D is unclear. Germline CDR1 is SGHRS and CDR2 is YFSETQ. This CDR3 is built from 15 residues. The V end was cut by 0 bases, the J end by 2 bases, with 12 bases between. The CDR3 DNA sequence: TGCGCCAGCAGCTTGGATTCGGCCAGGACCTACGAGCAGTACTTC. This encodes CASSLDSARTYEQYF.

The chain has TRBV5-1 and TRBJ2-7; D gene uncertain. The CDR3 has 15 residues. V was clipped by 0 bases and J by 1 base, with 11 bases between them. Per germline, CDR1 SGHRS and CDR2 YFSETQ. The DNA of the CDR3 is TGCGCCAGCAGCTTGGAACCTAACCCATCCTACGAGCAGTACTTC. It translates to CASSLEPNPSYEQYF.

This clonotype was counted between two and nine times. V and J are TRBV20-1 and TRBJ1-2; D is uncertain. CDR1 is DFQATT, CDR2 SNEGSKA, per germline (reference sequence). With 3 bases removed from V and 5 bases from J, the gap between germline ends came to 10 bases. CDR3 length equals 12 residues. The chain's CDR3 is CSASDHWYGYTF. The CDR3 DNA follows: TGCAGTGCTAGTGACCACTGGTATGGCTACACCTTC.

J is TRBJ2-7 and V is TRBV7-2; D not certain. V lost 5 bases and J lost 3, with 11 bases in between. The germline V gene encodes CDR1 SGHTA and CDR2 FQGNSA. This CDR3 is built from 13 residues. The CDR3 region has the DNA TGTGCCAGCAGCCTTGGACGGATCTACGAGCAGTACTTC. Amino acids: CASSLGRIYEQYF.

The genes are TRBV6-5 and TRBJ1-3, with TRBD1 as a possible D gene (5 bases). Trimming removed 8 bases at V and 0 bases at J, with 11 bases between. The CDR3 totals 14 residues. Germline V lookup: CDR1 MNHEY, CDR2 SVGAGI. In DNA form, the CDR3 reads TGTGCCAGCCTCTGGGGACCCTCTGGAAACACCATATATTTT. It is translated as CASLWGPSGNTIYF.

Remarks on this clonotype: The conserved phenylalanine or tryptophan is not found at the CDR3 terminus, so this likely reflects a read error. The V and J genes are TRBV12-3 or TRBV12-4 and TRBJ2-7; TRBD2 is a possible D gene (6 bases). Trimming shortened V by 5 bases and J by 6 bases, and 20 bases separated the two germline ends. This CDR3 spans 15 amino acids. CDR3 sequence: CASSLLAEGRSEQYL. The DNA for the CDR3 is TGTGCCAGCAGTCTCCTCGCAGAGGGGAGGAGCGAGCAGTACTTG.

The V gene is TRBV12-5, the J gene TRBJ2-1; TRBD2 is a possible D gene (7 bases). The V gene's germline CDR1 is LGHNT and CDR2 FRNRAP. The ends were cut back, 3 bases at V and 5 bases at J, with 14 bases in the middle. The CDR3 is 15 amino acids. The CDR3 DNA reads TGTGCTAGTGGTTTAGGGGGGGATCCACACAATGAGCAGTTCTTC. This gives the protein CASGLGGDPHNEQFF.

This sequence joins TRBV12-3 or TRBV12-4 and TRBJ2-2, with 10 bases matching TRBD1. This CDR3 contains 15 residues. V was clipped by 7 bases and J by 5 bases; unmatched bases: 7. The CDR3 spells CASKQDRGSTGELFF. The CDR3 nucleotides read TGTGCCAGCAAACAGGACAGGGGGTCTACCGGGGAGCTGTTTTTT.

This clonotype was seen many times. This rearrangement joins TRBV5-1 to TRBJ2-2; D remains unclear. Germline loops: CDR1 SGHRS, CDR2 YFSETQ. The V and J ends lost 0 bases and 0 bases respectively, with 12 bases between them. The CDR3 is 17 residues long. DNA for the CDR3: TGCGCCAGCAGCTTGGACGTATTAGGCGCGAACACCGGGGAGCTGTTTTTT. This codes for CASSLDVLGANTGELFF. Full variable domain (missing parts from reference TRBV5-1 and TRBJ2-2): KAGVTQTPRYLIKTRGQQVTLSCSPISGHRSVSWYQQTPGQGLQFLFEYFSETQRNKGNFPGRFSGRQFSNSRSEMNVSTLELGDSALYLCASSLDVLGANTGELFFGEGSRLTVL.

This chain joins TRBV10-3 and TRBJ2-1; 14 bases are shared with TRBD2. CDR1 and CDR2 from the germline V gene are ENHRY and SYGVKD. V was pared by 0 bases and J by 7 bases, with 8 bases of the junction left unmatched. The CDR3 length is 18 residues. The CDR3 sequence is CAISESIGTSGSGNEQFF. In DNA form, the CDR3 reads TGTGCCATCAGTGAGTCTATCGGGACTAGCGGGAGTGGAAATGAGCAGTTCTTC.

This CDR3 reads CAITQESSYNEQFF. For the CDR3, the DNA is TGTGCCATCACACAGGAGAGCTCCTACAATGAGCAGTTCTTC. V gene TRBV10-3 combines with J gene TRBJ2-1; D perhaps matches TRBD1 (5 bases). The CDR3 totals 14 residues. Germline assignment: CDR1 ENHRY and CDR2 SYGVKD. Trimming cost V 7 bases and J 0 bases, with 10 bases left between them.

The chain recombines TRBV6-5 with TRBJ2-7; D ambiguous. The germline V and J ends were trimmed by 2 bases and 2 bases, with 10 bases remaining between them. In germline, CDR1 is MNHEY, CDR2 SVGAGI. This CDR3 has 14 amino acids. CDR3 sequence (DNA): TGTGCCAGCAGTTACCCTAGAATTCCCTACGAGCAGTACTTC. Its protein product is CASSYPRIPYEQYF.

The chain employs TRBV5-1 and TRBJ1-1, with D possibly matching TRBD1 (6 bases). This CDR3 is 13 amino acids long. Germline CDR1 SGHRS, CDR2 YFSETQ. V lost 4 bases to trimming and J lost 4 bases, with 11 bases between them. In DNA, the CDR3 is TGCGCCAGCAGCGGAGGGACAAGCACTGAAGCTTTCTTT. Its protein product is CASSGGTSTEAFF.

This clonotype has just a few counts. J is TRBJ2-7 and V is TRBV28; no clear D gene. The CDR3 loop spans 13 amino acids. Between the trimmed V and J ends, which lost 5 bases and 3 bases, there was a span of 11 bases. Per the germline V gene, CDR1 is MDHEN and CDR2 is SYDVKM. The CDR3 DNA sequence: TGTGCCAGCAGTCCCGACCTGGACTACGAGCAGTACTTC. Its translation: CASSPDLDYEQYF.

The rearrangement uses TRBV9 and TRBJ2-3; 10 positions agree with TRBD2. Germline V gene data show CDR1 as SGDLS and CDR2 as YYNGEE. This CDR3 contains 15 residues. Losses at the gene ends were 5 bases for V and 5 bases for J; bases not matched to a gene: 8. CDR3 sequence (DNA): TGTGCCAGCAGTCCTAGCGGGAGCGTTGTAGATACGCAGTATTTT. Translating gives CASSPSGSVVDTQYF.

This clonotype was picked up a small number of times. The V and J genes are TRBV3-1 and TRBJ2-7; D may be TRBD2 (5 bases). Trimming removed 8 bases at V and 5 bases at J, with 13 bases between. Germline V gene data show CDR1 as LGHDT and CDR2 as YNNKEL (reference sequence). The CDR3 length is 12 residues. The CDR3 protein is CASRAAGNEQYF. For the CDR3, the DNA is TGTGCCAGCCGGGCTGCGGGCAACGAGCAGTACTTC.

The chain couples TRBV11-2 to TRBJ2-5; 7 positions match TRBD1. The CDR3 runs to 15 residues. After removal of 5 bases from V and 1 base from J, the junction contained 7 bases not matched to a gene. Germline V CDR1 and CDR2: SGHAT, FQNNGV. The CDR3 reads CASSPQGVRQETQYF. CDR3 in DNA: TGTGCCAGCAGCCCGCAGGGGGTCCGCCAAGAGACCCAGTACTTC.

This clonotype was observed a few times. This rearrangement joins TRBV11-2 to TRBJ1-4, with 8 bases identical to TRBD1. Trimming cost V 3 bases and J 6 bases; bases outside gene matches: 9. CDR3 length equals 16 residues. Germline CDR1 is SGHAT and CDR2 is FQNNGV. The chain's CDR3 is CASSLGSRGQYEKLFF. The DNA of the CDR3 is TGTGCCAGCAGCTTGGGATCCAGGGGGCAGTATGAAAAACTGTTTTTT. Complete variable domain (other parts from reference TRBV11-2 and TRBJ1-4): EAGVAQSPRYKIIEKRQSVAFWCNPISGHATLYWYQQILGQGPKLLIQFQNNGVVDDSQLPKDRFSAERLKGVDSTLKIQPAKLEDSAVYLCASSLGSRGQYEKLFFGSGTQLSVL.

The gene calls are TRBV7-6 and TRBJ2-3, with a weak D call TRBD2 (5 bases). The CDR3 extends over 14 amino acids. Trimming took 1 base from V and 5 from J, leaving 10 bases between them. Germline CDR1 reads SGHVS; CDR2 reads FNYEAQ. The CDR3 region has the DNA TGTGCCAGCAGCTTAGATGTGGCGGGAGATACGCAGTATTTT. Translating gives CASSLDVAGDTQYF.

J is TRBJ1-2 and V is TRBV9; D gene ambiguous. Per the germline V gene, CDR1 is SGDLS and CDR2 is YYNGEE. Trimming took 1 base from V and 4 from J, leaving 8 bases between them. The CDR3 has 13 amino acids. This CDR3 reads CASSVLEGYGYTF. The CDR3 coding sequence is TGTGCCAGCAGCGTACTAGAGGGCTATGGCTACACCTTC.